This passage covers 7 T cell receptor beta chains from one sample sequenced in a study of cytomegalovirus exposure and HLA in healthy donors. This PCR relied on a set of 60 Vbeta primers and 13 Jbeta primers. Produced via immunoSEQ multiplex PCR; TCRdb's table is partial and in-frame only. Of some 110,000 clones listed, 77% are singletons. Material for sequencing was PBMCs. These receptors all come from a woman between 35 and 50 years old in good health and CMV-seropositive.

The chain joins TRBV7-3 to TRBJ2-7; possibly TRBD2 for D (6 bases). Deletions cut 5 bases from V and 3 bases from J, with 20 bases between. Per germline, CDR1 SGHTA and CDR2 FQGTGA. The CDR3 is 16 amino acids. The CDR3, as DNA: TGTGCCAGCAGCCCAGGAGGGCCCCGACTACGCTACGAGCAGTACTTC. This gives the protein CASSPGGPRLRYEQYF.

In DNA, the CDR3 is TGTGCCAGCTCGCTTGAGTATTCCTACAATGAGCAGTTCTTC. Translating it yields CASSLEYSYNEQFF. V and J are TRBV18 and TRBJ2-1; D is unresolved. Germline CDR1 and CDR2: KGHSH and LQKENI. The CDR3 is 14 residues long. V shed 6 bases and J shed 1 base, with 10 bases lying between them.

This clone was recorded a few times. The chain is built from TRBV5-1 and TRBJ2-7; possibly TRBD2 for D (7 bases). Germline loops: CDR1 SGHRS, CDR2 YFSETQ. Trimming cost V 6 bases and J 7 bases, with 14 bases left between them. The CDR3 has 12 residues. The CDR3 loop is CASTSRGGEQYF. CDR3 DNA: TGCGCCAGCACCTCTAGGGGGGGAGAGCAGTACTTC.

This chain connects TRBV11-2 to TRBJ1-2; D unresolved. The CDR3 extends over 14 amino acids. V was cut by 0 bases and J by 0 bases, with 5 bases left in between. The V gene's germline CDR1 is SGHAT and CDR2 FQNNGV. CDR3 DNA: TGTGCCAGCAGCTTAGATTCAGCTAACTATGGCTACACCTTC. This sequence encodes CASSLDSANYGYTF.

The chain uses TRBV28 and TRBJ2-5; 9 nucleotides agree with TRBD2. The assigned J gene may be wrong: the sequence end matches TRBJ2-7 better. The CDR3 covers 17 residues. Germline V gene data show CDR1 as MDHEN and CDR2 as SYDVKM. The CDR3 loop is CASSFGREGPGDYEQYF. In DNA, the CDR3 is TGTGCCAGCAGTTTTGGGCGGGAGGGCCCTGGTGACTACGAGCAGTACTTC.

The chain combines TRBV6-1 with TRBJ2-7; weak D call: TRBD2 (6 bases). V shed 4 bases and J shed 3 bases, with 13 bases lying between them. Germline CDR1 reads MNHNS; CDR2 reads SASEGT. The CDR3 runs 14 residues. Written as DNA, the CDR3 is TGTGCCAGCAGTGTCGGGGACTGGAACTACGAGCAGTACTTC. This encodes CASSVGDWNYEQYF.

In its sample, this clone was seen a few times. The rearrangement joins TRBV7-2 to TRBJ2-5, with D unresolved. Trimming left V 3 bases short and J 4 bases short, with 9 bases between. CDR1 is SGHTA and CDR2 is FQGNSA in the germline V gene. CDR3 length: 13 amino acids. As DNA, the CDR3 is TGTGCCAGCAGCTTTTCGCCAGGAGAGACCCAGTACTTC. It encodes CASSFSPGETQYF.